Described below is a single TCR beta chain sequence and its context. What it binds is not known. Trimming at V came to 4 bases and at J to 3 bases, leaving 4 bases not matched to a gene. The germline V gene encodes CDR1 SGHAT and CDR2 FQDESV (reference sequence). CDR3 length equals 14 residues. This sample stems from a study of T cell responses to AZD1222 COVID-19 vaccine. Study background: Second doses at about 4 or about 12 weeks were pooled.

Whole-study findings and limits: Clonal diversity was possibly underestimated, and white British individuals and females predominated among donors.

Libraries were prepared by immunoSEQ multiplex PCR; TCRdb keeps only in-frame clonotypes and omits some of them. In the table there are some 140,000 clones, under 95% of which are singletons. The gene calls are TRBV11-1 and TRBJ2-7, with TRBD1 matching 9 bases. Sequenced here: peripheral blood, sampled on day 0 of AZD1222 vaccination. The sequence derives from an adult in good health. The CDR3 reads CASSWGQGYYEQYF. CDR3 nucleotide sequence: TGTGCCAGCAGCTGGGGACAGGGCTACTACGAGCAGTACTTC.